This T cell receptor beta chain was recovered during a study of CXCR3-negative and CXCR3-positive naive CD8 T cells. Triplicate sorts, around 300,000 cells apiece, were made for each CD8+ T cell subset. Findings and limits, study-wide: Higher TRB CDR3 hydrophobicity marked CXCR3-positive naive cells relative to CXCR3-negative naive cells. Naive subsets were similarly diverse, while memory CD8+ repertoires were much less diverse. Researchers reported similar TRBV-TRBJ usage in naive CXCR3-negative and CXCR3-positive cells, though memory differed.

The germline gives CDR1 SGHNT, CDR2 YENEEA. This CDR3 contains 14 residues. Comments on this clonotype: The antigen remains undetermined.

UMI-labeled 5' RACE TRB cDNA libraries were prepared from the cells. TCRdb reanalyzed the 5' RACE reads, giving one entry per CDR3 protein sequence and no DNA. The specimen's table records roughly 100,000 distinct CDR3 sequences. Sequenced sample: naive CXCR3- CD8+ T cells from blood. The subset: CD45RO-CCR7+CD27+CD95- naive CD8+ T cells lacking CXCR3 (TNR3-). The gene calls are TRBV11-3 and TRBJ1-2; TCRdb indicates TRBD1, and absent DNA this call remains unverified. The source of this sequence is a human donor in good health. Some clones in this sample may be carry-over from other donors' samples. Here the CDR3 reads CASSHPRGGYGYTF.